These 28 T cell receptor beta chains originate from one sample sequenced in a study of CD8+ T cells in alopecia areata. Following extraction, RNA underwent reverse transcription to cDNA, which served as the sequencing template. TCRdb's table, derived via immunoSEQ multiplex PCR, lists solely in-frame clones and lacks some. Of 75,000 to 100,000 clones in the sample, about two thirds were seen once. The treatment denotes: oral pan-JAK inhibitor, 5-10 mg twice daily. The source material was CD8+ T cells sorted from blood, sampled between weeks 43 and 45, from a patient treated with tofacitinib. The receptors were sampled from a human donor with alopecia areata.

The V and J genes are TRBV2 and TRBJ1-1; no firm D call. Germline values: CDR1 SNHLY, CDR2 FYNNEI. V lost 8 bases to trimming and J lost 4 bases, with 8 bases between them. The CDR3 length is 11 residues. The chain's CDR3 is CASLLSTEAFF. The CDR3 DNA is TGTGCCAGCCTATTAAGCACTGAAGCTTTCTTT.

The CDR3 bases are TGTGCCAGTGGCCCCGGGACTAGTTTCAACGAGCAGTACTTC. Amino acid sequence: CASGPGTSFNEQYF. The V gene is TRBV19, the J gene TRBJ2-7; 8 bases agree with TRBD2. There are 14 residues in the CDR3. Germline assignment: CDR1 LNHDA and CDR2 SQIVND (reference sequence). With V trimmed by 8 bases and J by 5 bases, 11 bases remained unmatched.

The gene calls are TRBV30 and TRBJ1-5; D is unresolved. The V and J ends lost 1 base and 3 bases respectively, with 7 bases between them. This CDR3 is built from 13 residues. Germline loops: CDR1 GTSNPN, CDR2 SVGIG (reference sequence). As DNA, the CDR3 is TGTGCCTGGAGTGGCGGGGTCAATCAGCCCCAGCATTTT. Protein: CAWSGGVNQPQHF.

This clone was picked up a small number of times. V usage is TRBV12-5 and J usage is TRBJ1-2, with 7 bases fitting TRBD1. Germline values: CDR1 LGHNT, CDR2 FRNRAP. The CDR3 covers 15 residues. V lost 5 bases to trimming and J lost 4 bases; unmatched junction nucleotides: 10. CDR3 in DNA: TGTGCTAGTGGTCAAGAGGGGGCGTCCCCCTATGGCTACACCTTC. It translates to CASGQEGASPYGYTF.

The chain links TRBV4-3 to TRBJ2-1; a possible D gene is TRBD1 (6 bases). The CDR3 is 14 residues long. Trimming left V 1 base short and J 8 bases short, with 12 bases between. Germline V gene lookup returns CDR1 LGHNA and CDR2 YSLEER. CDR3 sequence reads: CASSQVYRADEQFF. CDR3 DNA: TGCGCCAGCAGCCAAGTCTACAGGGCCGATGAGCAGTTCTTC.

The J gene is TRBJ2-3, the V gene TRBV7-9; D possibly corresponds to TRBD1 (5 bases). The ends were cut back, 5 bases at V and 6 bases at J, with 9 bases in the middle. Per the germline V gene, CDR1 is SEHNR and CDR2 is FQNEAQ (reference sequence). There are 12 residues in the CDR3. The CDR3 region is CASSPGWDTQYF. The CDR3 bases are TGTGCCAGCAGCCCAGGGTGGGATACGCAGTATTTT.

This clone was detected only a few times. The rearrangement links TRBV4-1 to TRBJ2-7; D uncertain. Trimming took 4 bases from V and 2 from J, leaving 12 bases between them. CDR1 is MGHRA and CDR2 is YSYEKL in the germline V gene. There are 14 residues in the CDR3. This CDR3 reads CASSLTDEAYEQYF. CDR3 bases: TGCGCCAGCAGCCTAACCGACGAGGCCTACGAGCAGTACTTC.

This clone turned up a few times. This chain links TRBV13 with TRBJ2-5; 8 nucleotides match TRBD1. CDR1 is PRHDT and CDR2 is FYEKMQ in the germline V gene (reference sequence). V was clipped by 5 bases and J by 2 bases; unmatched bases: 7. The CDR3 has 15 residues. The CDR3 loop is CASSPGTGGQETQYF. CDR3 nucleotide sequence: TGTGCCAGCAGCCCGGGGACAGGAGGGCAAGAGACCCAGTACTTC.

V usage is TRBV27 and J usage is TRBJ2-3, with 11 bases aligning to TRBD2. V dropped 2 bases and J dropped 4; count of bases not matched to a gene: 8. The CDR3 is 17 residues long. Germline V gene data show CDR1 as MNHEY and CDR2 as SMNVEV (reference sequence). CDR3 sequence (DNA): TGTGCCAGCAGTTTACTGGGACTAGCGGACAACCCAGATACGCAGTATTTT. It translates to CASSLLGLADNPDTQYF.

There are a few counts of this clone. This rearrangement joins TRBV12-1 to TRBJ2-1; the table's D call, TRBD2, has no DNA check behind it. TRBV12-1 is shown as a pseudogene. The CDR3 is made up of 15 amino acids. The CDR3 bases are TGTGCCAGCAGCGGTAGCGGGGGGTCCTACAATGAGCAGTTCTTC. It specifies CASSGSGGSYNEQFF.

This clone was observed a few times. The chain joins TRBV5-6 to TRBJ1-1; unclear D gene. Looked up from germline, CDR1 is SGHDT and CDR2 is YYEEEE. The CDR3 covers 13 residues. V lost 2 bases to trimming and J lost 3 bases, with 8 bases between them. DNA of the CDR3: TGTGCCAGCAGCTTTTTCCGGGACACTGAAGCTTTCTTT. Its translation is CASSFFRDTEAFF.

The CDR3 sequence is CASSEGSYGYTF. The DNA of the CDR3 is TGTGCCAGCAGTGAGGGATCCTATGGCTACACCTTC. The chain has TRBV25-1 and TRBJ1-2; D is ambiguous. V was shortened by 3 bases and J by 4 bases, with 6 bases between the two germline ends. The CDR3 contains 12 residues. From germline, CDR1 is MGHDK and CDR2 SYGVNS.

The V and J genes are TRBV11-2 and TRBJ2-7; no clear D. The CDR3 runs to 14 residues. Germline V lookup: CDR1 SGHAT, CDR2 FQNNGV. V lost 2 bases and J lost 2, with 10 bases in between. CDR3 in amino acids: CASSLTVRPYEQYF. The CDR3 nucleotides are TGTGCCAGCAGCTTAACGGTCAGACCCTACGAGCAGTACTTC.

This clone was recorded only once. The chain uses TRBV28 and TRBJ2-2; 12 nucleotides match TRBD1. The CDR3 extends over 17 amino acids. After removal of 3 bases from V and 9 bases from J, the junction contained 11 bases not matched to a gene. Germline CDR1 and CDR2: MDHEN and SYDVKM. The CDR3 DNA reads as TGTGCCAGCAGTTTGAGATCCGGGACAGGGGGCTCCTGGGAGCTGTTTTTT. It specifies CASSLRSGTGGSWELFF.

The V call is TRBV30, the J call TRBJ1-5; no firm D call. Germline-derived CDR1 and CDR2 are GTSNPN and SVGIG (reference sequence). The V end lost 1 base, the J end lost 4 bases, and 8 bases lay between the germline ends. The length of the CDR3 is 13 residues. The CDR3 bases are TGTGCCTGGAGTGATTCGGGGAATCAGCCCCAGCATTTT. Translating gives CAWSDSGNQPQHF.

Written as DNA, the CDR3 is TGTGCCAGCAGCCCTCGCGGGACTCTAGCCAAAAACATTCAGTACTTC. Protein product: CASSPRGTLAKNIQYF. The chain uses TRBV14 and TRBJ2-4; weak D call: TRBD2 (6 bases). V was trimmed by 4 bases and J by 0 bases, leaving 13 bases between them. The CDR3 loop spans 16 amino acids. Germline V lookup: CDR1 SGHDN, CDR2 FVKESK.

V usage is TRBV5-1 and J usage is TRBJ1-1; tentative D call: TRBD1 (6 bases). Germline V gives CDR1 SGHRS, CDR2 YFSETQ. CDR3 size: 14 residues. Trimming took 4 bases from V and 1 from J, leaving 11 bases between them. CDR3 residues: CASSSRDKNTEAFF. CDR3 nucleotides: TGCGCCAGCAGCAGCCGGGACAAGAACACTGAAGCTTTCTTT.

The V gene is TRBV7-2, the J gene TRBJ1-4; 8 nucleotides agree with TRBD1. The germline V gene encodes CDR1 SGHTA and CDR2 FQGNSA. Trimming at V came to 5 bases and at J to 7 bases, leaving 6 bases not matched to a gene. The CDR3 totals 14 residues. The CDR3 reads CASSQTGVGEKLFF. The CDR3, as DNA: TGTGCCAGCAGCCAGACAGGGGTTGGTGAAAAACTGTTTTTT.

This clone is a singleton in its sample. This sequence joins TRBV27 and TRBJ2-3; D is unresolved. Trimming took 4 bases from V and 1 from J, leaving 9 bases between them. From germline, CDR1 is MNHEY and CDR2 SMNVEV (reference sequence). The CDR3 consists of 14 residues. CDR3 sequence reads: CASSSGRGTDTQYF. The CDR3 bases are TGTGCCAGCAGTTCCGGCCGCGGCACAGATACGCAGTATTTT.

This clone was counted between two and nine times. The CDR3 spells CSVEMDSANYGYTF. CDR3 sequence (DNA): TGCAGCGTTGAAATGGACAGCGCTAACTATGGCTACACCTTC. The V gene is TRBV29-1, the J gene TRBJ1-2, with D perhaps TRBD1 (6 bases). CDR3 length: 14 amino acids. Trimming stripped 2 bases from V and 0 bases from J, with 10 bases between. In germline, CDR1 is SQVTM, CDR2 ANQGSEA.

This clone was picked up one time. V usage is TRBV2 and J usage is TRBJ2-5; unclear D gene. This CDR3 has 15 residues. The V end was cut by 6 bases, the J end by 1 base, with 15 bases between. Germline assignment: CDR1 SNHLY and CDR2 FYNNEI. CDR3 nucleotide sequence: TGTGCCAGCAGCGAAAAATACGGCTCCCAAGAGACCCAGTACTTC. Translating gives CASSEKYGSQETQYF.

This CDR3 is CASGRDGSYNEQFF. CDR3 DNA sequence: TGTGCCAGCGGCCGGGACGGCTCCTACAATGAGCAGTTCTTC. V and J are TRBV7-3 and TRBJ2-1; D assignment may be TRBD1 or TRBD2 (5 bases each). Germline-derived CDR1 and CDR2 are SGHTA and FQGTGA. V was clipped by 8 bases and J by 0 bases, with 11 bases between them. The CDR3 loop spans 14 amino acids.

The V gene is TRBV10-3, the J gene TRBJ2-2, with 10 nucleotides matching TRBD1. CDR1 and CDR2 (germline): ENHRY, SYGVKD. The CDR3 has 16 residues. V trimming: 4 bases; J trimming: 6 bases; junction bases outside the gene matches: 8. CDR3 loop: CAISGGTGDEAGELFF. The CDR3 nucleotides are TGTGCCATCAGTGGAGGGACAGGGGACGAGGCCGGGGAGCTGTTTTTT.

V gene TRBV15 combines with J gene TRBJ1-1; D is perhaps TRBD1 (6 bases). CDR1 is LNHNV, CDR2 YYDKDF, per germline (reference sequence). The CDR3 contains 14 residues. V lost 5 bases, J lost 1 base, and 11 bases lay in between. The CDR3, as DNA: TGTGCCACCAGCGAAGGGACACCGAACACTGAAGCTTTCTTT. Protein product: CATSEGTPNTEAFF. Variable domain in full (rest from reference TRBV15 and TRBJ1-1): DAMVIQNPRYQVTQFGKPVTLSCSQTLNHNVMYWYQQKSSQAPKLLFHYYDKDFNNEADTPDNFQSRRPNTSFCFLDIRSPGLGDTAMYLCATSEGTPNTEAFFGQGTRLTVV.

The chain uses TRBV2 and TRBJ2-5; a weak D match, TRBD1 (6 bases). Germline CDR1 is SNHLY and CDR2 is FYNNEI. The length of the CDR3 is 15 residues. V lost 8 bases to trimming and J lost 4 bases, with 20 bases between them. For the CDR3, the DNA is TGTGCCAGCGATACACCACGGGAAGGGGGAGAGACCCAGTACTTC. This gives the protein CASDTPREGGETQYF.

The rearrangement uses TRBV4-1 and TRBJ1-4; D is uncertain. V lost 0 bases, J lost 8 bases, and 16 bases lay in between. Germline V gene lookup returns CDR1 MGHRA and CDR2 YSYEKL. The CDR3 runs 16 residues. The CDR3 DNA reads TGCGCCAGCAGCCAAGATTCGTTCCAAGCTCGGGAAAAACTGTTTTTT. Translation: CASSQDSFQAREKLFF.

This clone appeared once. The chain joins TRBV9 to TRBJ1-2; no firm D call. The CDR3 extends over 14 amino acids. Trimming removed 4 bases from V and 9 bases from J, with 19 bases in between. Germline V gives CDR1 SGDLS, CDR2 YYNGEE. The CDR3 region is CASSPRVSPTSYTF. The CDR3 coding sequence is TGTGCCAGCAGCCCCCGGGTCTCCCCTACGAGCTACACCTTC.

This CDR3 reads CAWENPWTGSEDSPLHF. CDR3 in DNA: TGTGCCTGGGAAAACCCGTGGACAGGGAGTGAGGATTCACCCCTCCACTTT. The rearrangement links TRBV30 to TRBJ1-6, with 8 bases that match TRBD1. The J segment lost 8 bases and the V segment lost 5 bases, leaving 17 bases of the junction unmatched. Germline V lookup: CDR1 GTSNPN, CDR2 SVGIG (reference sequence). The CDR3 has 17 residues.